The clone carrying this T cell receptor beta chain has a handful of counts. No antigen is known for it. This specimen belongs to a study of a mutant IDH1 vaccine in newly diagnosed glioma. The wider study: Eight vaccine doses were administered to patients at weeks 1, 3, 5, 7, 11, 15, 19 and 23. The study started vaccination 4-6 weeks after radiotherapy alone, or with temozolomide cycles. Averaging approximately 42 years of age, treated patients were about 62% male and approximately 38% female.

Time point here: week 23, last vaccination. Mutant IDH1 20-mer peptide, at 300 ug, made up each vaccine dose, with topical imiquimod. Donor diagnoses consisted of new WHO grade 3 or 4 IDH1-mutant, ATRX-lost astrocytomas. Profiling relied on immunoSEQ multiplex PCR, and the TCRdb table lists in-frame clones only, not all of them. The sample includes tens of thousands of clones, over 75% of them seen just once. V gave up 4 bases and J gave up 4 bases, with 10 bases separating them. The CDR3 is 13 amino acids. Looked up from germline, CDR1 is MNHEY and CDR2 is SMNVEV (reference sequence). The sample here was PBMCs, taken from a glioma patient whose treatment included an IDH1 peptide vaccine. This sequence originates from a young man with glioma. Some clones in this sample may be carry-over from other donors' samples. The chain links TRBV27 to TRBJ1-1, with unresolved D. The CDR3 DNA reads TGTGCCAGCAGTTGGGCAGGCACCACTGAAGCTTTCTTT. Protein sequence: CASSWAGTTEAFF.